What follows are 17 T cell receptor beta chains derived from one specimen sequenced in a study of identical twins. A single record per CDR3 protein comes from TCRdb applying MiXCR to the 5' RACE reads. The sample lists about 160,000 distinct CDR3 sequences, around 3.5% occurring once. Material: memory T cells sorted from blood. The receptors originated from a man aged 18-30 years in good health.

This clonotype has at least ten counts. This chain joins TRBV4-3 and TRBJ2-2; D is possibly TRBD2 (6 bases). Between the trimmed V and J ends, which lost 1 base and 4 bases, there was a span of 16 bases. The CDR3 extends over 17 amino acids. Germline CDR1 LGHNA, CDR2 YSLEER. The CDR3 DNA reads TGCGCCAGCAGCCAAGTCCGTGGGTCTAGCGCCACCGGGGAGCTGTTTTTT. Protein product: CASSQVRGSSATGELFF.

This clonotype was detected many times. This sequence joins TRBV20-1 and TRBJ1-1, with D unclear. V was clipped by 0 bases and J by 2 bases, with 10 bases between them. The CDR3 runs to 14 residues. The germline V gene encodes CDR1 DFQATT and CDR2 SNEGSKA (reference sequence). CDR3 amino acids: CSARDVLSNTEAFF. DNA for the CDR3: TGCAGTGCTAGAGACGTCTTGTCCAACACTGAAGCTTTCTTT.

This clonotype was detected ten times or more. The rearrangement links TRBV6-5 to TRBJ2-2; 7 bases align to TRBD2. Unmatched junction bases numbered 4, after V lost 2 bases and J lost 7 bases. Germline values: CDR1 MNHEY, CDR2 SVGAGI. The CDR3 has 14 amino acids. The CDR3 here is CASSYRLAVGELFF. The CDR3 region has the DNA TGTGCCAGCAGTTACCGCCTAGCGGTCGGGGAGCTGTTTTTT.

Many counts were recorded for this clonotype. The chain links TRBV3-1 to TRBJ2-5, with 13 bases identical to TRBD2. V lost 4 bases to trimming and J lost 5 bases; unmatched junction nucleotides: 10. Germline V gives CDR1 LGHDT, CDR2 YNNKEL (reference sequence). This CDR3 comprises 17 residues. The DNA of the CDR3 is TGTGCCAGCAGCCCTCGGGGACTAGCGGGACTACAGGAGACCCAGTACTTC. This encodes CASSPRGLAGLQETQYF.

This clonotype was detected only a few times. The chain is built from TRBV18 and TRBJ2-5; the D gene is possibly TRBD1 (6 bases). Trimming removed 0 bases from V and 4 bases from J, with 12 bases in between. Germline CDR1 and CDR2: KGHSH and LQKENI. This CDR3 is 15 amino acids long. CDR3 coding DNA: TGTGCCAGCTCACCACCGGGGGCAGGGCGAGAGACCCAGTACTTC. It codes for CASSPPGAGRETQYF. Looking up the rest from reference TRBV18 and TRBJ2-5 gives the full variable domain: NAGVMQNPRHLVRRRGQEARLRCSPMKGHSHVYWYRQLPEEGLKFMVYLQKENIIDESGMPKERFSAEFPKEGPSILRIQQVVRGDSAAYFCASSPPGAGRETQYFGPGTRLLVL.

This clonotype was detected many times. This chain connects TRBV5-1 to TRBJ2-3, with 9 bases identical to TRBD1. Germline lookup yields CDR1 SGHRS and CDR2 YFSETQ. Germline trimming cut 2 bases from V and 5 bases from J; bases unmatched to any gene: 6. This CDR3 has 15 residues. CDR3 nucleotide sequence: TGCGCCAGCAGCTTTGGGACAGGGTCCGGAGATACGCAGTATTTT. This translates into CASSFGTGSGDTQYF.

The CDR3, as DNA: TGTGCCAGCAGTGCAACTAGCGGGAGGATTCCCGGGAATCTGTTTTTT. Its protein is CASSATSGRIPGNLFF. The J gene is TRBJ2-2, the V gene TRBV3-1, with 12 bases lining up with TRBD2. The CDR3 sequence is 16 residues long. With V trimmed by 6 bases and J by 14 bases, 16 bases remained unmatched. Germline V gene sequence: CDR1 LGHDT, CDR2 YNNKEL (reference sequence).

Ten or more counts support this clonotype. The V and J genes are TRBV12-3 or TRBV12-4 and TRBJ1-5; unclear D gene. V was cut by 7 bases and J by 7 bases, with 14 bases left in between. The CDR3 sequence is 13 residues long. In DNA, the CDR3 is TGTGCCAGCACCCCCGACGGGCGGCAGCCCCAGCATTTT. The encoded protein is CASTPDGRQPQHF.

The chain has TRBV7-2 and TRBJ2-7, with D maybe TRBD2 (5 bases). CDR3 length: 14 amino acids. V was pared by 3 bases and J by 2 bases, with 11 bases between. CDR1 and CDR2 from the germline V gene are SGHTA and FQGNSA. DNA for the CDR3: TGTGCCAGCAGCTTCACTAGTTCAACCTACGAGCAGTACTTC. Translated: CASSFTSSTYEQYF.

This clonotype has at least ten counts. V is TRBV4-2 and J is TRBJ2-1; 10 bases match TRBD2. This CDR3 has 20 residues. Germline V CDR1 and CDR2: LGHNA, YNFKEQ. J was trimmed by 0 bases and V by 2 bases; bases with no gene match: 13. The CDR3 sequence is CASSQTNRPGLASSYNEQFF. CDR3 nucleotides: TGTGCCAGCAGCCAAACTAACCGTCCGGGACTAGCGAGCTCCTACAATGAGCAGTTCTTC.

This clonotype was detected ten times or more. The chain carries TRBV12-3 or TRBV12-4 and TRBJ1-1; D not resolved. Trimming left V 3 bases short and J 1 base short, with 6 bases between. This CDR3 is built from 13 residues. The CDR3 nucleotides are TGTGCCAGCAGTTTGATGGGGAACACTGAAGCTTTCTTT. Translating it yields CASSLMGNTEAFF.

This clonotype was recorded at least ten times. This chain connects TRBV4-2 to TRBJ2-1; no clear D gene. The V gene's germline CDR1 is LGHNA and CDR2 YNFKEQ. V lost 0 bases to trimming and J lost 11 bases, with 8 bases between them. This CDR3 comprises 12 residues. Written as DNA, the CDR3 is TGTGCCAGCAGCCAAGATATGACCCAGCAGTTCTTC. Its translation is CASSQDMTQQFF.

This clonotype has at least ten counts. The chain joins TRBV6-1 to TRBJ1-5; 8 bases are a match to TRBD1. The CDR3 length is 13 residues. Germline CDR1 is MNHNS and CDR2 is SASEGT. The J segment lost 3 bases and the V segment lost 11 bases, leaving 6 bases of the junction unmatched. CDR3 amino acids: CASGQGANQPQHF. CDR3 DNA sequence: TGTGCCTCGGGCCAGGGGGCCAATCAGCCCCAGCATTTT.

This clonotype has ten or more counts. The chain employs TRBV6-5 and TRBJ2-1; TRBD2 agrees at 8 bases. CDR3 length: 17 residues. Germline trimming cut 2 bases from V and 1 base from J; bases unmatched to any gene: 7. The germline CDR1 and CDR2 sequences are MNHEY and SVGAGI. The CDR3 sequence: CASSYGEGGRSYNEQFF. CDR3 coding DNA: TGTGCCAGCAGTTACGGGGAGGGCGGGAGGTCCTACAATGAGCAGTTCTTC.

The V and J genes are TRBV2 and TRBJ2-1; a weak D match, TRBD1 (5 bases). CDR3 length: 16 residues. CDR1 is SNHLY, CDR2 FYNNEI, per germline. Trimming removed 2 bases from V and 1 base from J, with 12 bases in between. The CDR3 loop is CASSEIGALSYNEQFF. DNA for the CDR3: TGTGCCAGCAGTGAAATTGGGGCACTTTCCTACAATGAGCAGTTCTTC.

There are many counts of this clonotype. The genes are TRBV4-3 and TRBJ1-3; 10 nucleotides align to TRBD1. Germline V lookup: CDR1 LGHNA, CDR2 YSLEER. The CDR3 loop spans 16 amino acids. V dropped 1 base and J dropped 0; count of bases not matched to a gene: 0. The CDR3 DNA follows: TGCGCCAGCAGCCAAGGGACAGGGGGCTCTGGAAACACCATATATTTT. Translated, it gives CASSQGTGGSGNTIYF.

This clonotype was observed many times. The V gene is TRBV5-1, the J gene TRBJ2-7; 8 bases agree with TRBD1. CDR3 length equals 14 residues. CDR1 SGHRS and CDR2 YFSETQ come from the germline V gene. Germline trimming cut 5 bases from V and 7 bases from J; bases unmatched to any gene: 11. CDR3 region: CASRSGDRPGEQYF. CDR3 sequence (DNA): TGCGCCAGCAGGTCGGGGGACAGGCCGGGTGAGCAGTACTTC.